This TCR beta chain was documented in a study of blood T cell repertoires in COVID-19 (dated by TCRdb to 2019 to 2021). Study-level background: Samples from collaborators originated in the United States, Italy and Spain and spanned both the acute and convalescent phases of COVID-19. The samples were drawn from the first 160 participants of the ongoing ImmuneRACE study and from 1,200 or so subjects provided by 6 global collaborators. Sample metadata almost always included a de-identified subject ID, COVID-19 status, age in years and sex. Subjects who had been exposed to COVID-19, were actively infected with it, or had recovered from it provided the deeply sampled blood TCRbeta repertoires that made up the dataset. The prospective study material was composed of cDNA or gDNA derived from T cells, B-cell-depleted T cells, or PBMCs. Where HLA class I and class II types were available, the types were taken from metadata supplied by the sample provider, not from assay-based typing. The repertoires were released in a freely available public database intended as a resource for research on the immune response to SARS-CoV-2. What the work shows at the level of the full study, not this receptor alone: How much clinical and demographic metadata was included differed by source and by participant, and the metadata was provided uncurated.

A few counts support this clone. Its recognized antigen is unknown. No base-level quality is on record; no much larger clone is a single base apart. Another Seattle source contributed samples from volunteer blood donors who had recovered from COVID-19. The collaborating institutions used their own protocols to collect whole blood in K2EDTA tubes. For TCRbeta analysis, collaborator samples were shipped as frozen whole blood, as isolated PBMCs, or as DNA extracted from either sample type. TCRbeta CDR3 regions were amplified from genomic DNA by means of the immunoSEQ Assay, a bias-controlled multiplex PCR. Concerning the study's data processing: Within the assay, amplification of reference gene primers was used to estimate how many nucleated cells each sample contained. Sequence reads were collapsed and filtered to measure the absolute abundance of every unique TCRbeta CDR3 rearrangement. For each sample, productive Simpson clonality was calculated by taking the square root of Simpson's diversity index across productive rearrangements. The source is immuneACCESS, and TCRdb retained only in-frame sequences with V and J called. Part of the clones is not carried over; for the studies checked, unresolved V genes explain less than half of this, and the remainder is unexplained. V, J and clone size derive from that table, while D and trimming were established from the DNA sequence. The sample contains 250,000 or so clones, roughly 89% of them found a single time. The top ten clonotypes cover 3.5% to 5.5% of the sample.

The CDR1 and CDR2 encoded by the germline V gene are SGHNT and YENEEA. V and J are truncated by 0 bases and 8 bases respectively, leaving an intervening sequence of 5 bases. The CDR3 starts with the cysteine, ends with the phenylalanine, and has 12 residues. Of all the DNA, just the CDR3 is kept, 36 bases in frame from base 1. This sequence was found in a woman in her thirties or forties who had recovered from COVID-19. The sequence is built from TRBV11-3 and TRBJ2-1; a confident D gene designation cannot be given. Material: peripheral blood. The DNA sequence reads TGTGCCAGCAGCTTAGATTCGTATGAGCAGTTCTTC. Translated, this gives CASSLDSYEQFF. Extended through the reference TRBV11-3 and TRBJ2-1 proteins, this CDR3 yields the full variable domain: EAGVVQSPRYKIIEKKQPVAFWCNPISGHNTLYWYLQNLGQGPELLIRYENEEAVDDSQLPKDRFSAERLKGVDSTLKIQPAELGDSAVYLCASSLDSYEQFFGPGTRLTVL.